This TCR beta chain was identified in a study of blood T cell repertoires in COVID-19. Study background: Sites in the United States, Italy and Spain provided acute and convalescent COVID-19 samples. From T cells, B-cell-depleted T cells, or PBMCs came the material, which was cDNA or gDNA.

As originally analysed: Estimation of nucleated cell counts was performed using reference gene primer amplification. Assay used: immunoSEQ multiplex PCR; TCRdb lists only in-frame clones, some missing. That table furnishes V, J and clone size, whereas the DNA furnished D and trimming. In the table there are approximately 240,000 clones, around four fifths of which are singletons. There are 15 residues in the CDR3. Germline-derived CDR1 and CDR2 are MNHEY and SMNVEV (reference sequence). With 6 bases removed from V and 5 bases from J, the gap between germline ends came to 16 bases. The rearrangement joins TRBV27 to TRBJ2-2; D possibly corresponds to TRBD1 (6 bases). The source material was peripheral blood. The clonotype was recovered from a woman between 40 and 50 years old with active or convalescent COVID-19. The DNA for the CDR3 is TGTGCCAGCAGCCAGACATTAGGGGGTACCGGGGAGCTGTTTTTT. It is translated as CASSQTLGGTGELFF.